These 8 T cell receptor beta chains originate from one sample sequenced in a study of blood T cells in healthy people across ages. Together with a sample-barcoded 5' primer, a J-beta primer mix was included in a second PCR lasting roughly 6 to 12 cycles. TCRdb re-analysed the 5' RACE reads in MiXCR, keeping a single row per CDR3 protein. The repertoire holds 800,000 to 950,000 distinct CDR3 sequences, with roughly 34% as singletons. Input material: blood. The receptors were sampled from a man aged 18 to 30 in good health.

The chain uses TRBV6-5 and TRBJ1-2; possible D gene TRBD1, 5 bases. The germline V and J ends were trimmed by 9 bases and 3 bases, with 14 bases remaining between them. Germline CDR1 MNHEY, CDR2 SVGAGI. This CDR3 spans 13 amino acids. The CDR3 is CASKRGVDYGYTF. DNA for the CDR3: TGTGCCAGTAAACGGGGGGTCGACTATGGCTACACCTTC.

Points on this clonotype: A single base separates this from a much larger clone, so it may be a read error. The rearrangement uses TRBV7-2 and TRBJ2-3; 12 bases match TRBD2. The CDR3 runs 17 residues. The germline CDR1 and CDR2 sequences are SGHTA and FQGNSA. Germline trimming cut 4 bases from V and 1 base from J; bases unmatched to any gene: 6. CDR3 coding DNA: TGTGCCAGCAGCTCCTCACTAGCGGGGGGACGCACAGATACGCAGTATTTT. It translates to CASSSSLAGGRTDTQYF.

The CDR3 DNA reads as TGTGCCAGCAGTTTAATGGCCCAGAATGAGCAGTTCTTC. As protein: CASSLMAQNEQFF. The J gene is TRBJ2-1, the V gene TRBV12-3 or TRBV12-4; D call uncertain. V lost 2 bases and J lost 7, with 9 bases in between. The CDR3 loop spans 13 amino acids.

The chain carries TRBV3-1 and TRBJ2-4, with D possibly being TRBD2 (6 bases). The tail of the sequence fits TRBJ2-7 better, so the J call may be wrong. CDR1 is LGHDT and CDR2 is YNNKEL in the germline V gene (reference sequence). This CDR3 comprises 14 residues. The chain's CDR3 is CASSPLGRSYEQYF. The CDR3 DNA is TGTGCCAGCAGCCCTTTGGGGAGGTCCTACGAGCAGTACTTC.

This clonotype has only a few counts. The V call is TRBV12-3 or TRBV12-4, the J call TRBJ1-1; TRBD1 agrees at 8 bases. Trimming took 5 bases from V and 1 from J; bases not matched to a gene: 9. CDR3 length: 16 residues. CDR3 DNA: TGTGCCAGCAGTAAAATAGCTGGACAGGGGAACACTGAAGCTTTCTTT. This encodes CASSKIAGQGNTEAFF.

This clonotype was observed once. The chain joins TRBV4-2 to TRBJ2-2, with D perhaps TRBD1 (6 bases). With 0 bases removed from V and 5 bases from J, the gap between germline ends came to 10 bases. The CDR3 consists of 15 residues. CDR1 and CDR2 from the germline V gene are LGHNA and YNFKEQ. CDR3 amino acids: CASSQDRGPTGELFF. DNA of the CDR3: TGTGCCAGCAGCCAAGACAGGGGTCCGACCGGGGAGCTGTTTTTT.

This clonotype has only a few counts. This rearrangement joins TRBV5-4 to TRBJ2-3; D uncertain. CDR1 SGHNT and CDR2 YYREEE come from the germline V gene (reference sequence). The CDR3 contains 16 residues. V lost 1 base and J lost 0, with 12 bases in between. The CDR3 reads CASSLSGAFSTDTQYF. The CDR3 DNA is TGTGCCAGCAGCTTGTCAGGAGCGTTTAGCACAGATACGCAGTATTTT.

J is TRBJ1-4 and V is TRBV7-9, with TRBD1 as a possible D gene (6 bases). Germline V gene data show CDR1 as SEHNR and CDR2 as FQNEAQ (reference sequence). Between the trimmed V and J ends, which lost 5 bases and 5 bases, there was a span of 12 bases. The CDR3 consists of 14 residues. The CDR3 reads CASSRGTPNEKLFF. In nucleotides, the CDR3 is TGTGCCAGCAGCCGAGGGACACCGAATGAAAAACTGTTTTTT. The full variable domain, in which reference TRBV7-9 and TRBJ1-4 provide the parts outside the CDR3, is DTGVSQNPRHKITKRGQNVTFRCDPISEHNRLYWYRQTLGQGPEFLTYFQNEAQLEKSRLLSDRFSAERPKGSFSTLEIQRTEQGDSAMYLCASSRGTPNEKLFFGSGTQLSVL.